This TCR beta chain was found in a study of PD-1 blockade in classical Hodgkin lymphoma. At the level of the study: Patients had nivolumab dosed at 3 mg/kg, delivered intravenously every 2 weeks. The study's findings and limits: Complete responders' diversity at baseline resembled that of newly diagnosed patients. Relapsed/refractory patients reportedly had lower baseline diversity than newly diagnosed patients.

Every patient relapsed after autologous stem cell transplantation, and brentuximab vedotin exposure varied. The germline gives CDR1 SGHRS, CDR2 YFSETQ. The CDR3 runs 12 residues. V lost 4 bases and J 4 bases, leaving 9 bases between the germline ends. Profiling relied on immunoSEQ multiplex PCR, and the TCRdb table lists in-frame clones only, not all of them. In the table there are roughly 15,000 clones, 55% to 65% of which are singletons. On this clone itself: Its antigen is still unknown.

The clonotype originates from a human donor with classical Hodgkin lymphoma. The chain links TRBV5-1 to TRBJ2-7, with a tentative D call TRBD1 (5 bases). The sample was peripheral blood mononuclear cells (PBMCs), taken at baseline. The DNA of the CDR3 is TGCGCCAGCAGCCAGGGTCGATACGAGCAGTACTTC. This codes for CASSQGRYEQYF.